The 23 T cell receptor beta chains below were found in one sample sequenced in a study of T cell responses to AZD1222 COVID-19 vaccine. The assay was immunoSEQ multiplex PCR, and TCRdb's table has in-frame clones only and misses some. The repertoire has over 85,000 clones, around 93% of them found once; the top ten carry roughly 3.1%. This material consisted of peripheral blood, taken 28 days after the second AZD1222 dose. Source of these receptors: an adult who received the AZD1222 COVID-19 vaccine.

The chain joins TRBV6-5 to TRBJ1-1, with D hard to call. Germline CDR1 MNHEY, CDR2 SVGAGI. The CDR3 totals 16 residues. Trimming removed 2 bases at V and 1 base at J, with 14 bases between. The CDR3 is CASSYVYERENTEAFF. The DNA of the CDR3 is TGTGCCAGCAGTTACGTTTATGAACGAGAGAACACTGAAGCTTTCTTT.

CDR3 DNA: TGTGCCAGCTCACCACCGGAGAAGAGGGGGCATGGGCAGTACTTC. This translates into CASSPPEKRGHGQYF. The chain has TRBV18 and TRBJ2-5; 7 bases align to TRBD1. The CDR3 covers 15 residues. V trimming: 0 bases; J trimming: 11 bases; junction bases outside the gene matches: 12. Germline CDR1 is KGHSH and CDR2 is LQKENI.

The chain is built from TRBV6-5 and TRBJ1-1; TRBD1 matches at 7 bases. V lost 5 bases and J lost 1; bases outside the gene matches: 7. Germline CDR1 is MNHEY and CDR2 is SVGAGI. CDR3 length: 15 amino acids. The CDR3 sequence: CASSPRQGRNTEAFF. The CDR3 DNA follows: TGTGCCAGCAGTCCACGACAGGGCCGGAACACTGAAGCTTTCTTT.

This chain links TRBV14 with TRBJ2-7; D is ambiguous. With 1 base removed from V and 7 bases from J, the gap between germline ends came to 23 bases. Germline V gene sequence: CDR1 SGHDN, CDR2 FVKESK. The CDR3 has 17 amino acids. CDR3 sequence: CASSQGVWGGSLREQYF. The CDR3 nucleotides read TGTGCCAGCAGCCAAGGGGTTTGGGGTGGCAGTCTCAGGGAGCAGTACTTC. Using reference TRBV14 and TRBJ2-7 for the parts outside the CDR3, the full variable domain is EAGVTQFPSHSVIEKGQTVTLRCDPISGHDNLYWYRRVMGKEIKFLLHFVKESKQDESGMPNNRFLAERTGGTYSTLKVQPAELEDSGVYFCASSQGVWGGSLREQYFGPGTRLTVT.

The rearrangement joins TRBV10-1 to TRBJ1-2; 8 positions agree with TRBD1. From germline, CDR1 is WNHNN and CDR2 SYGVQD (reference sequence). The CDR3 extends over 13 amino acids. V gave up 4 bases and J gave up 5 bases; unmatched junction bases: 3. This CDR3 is CASSVHRGYGYTF. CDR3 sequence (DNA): TGCGCCAGCAGTGTCCACAGGGGGTATGGCTACACCTTC.

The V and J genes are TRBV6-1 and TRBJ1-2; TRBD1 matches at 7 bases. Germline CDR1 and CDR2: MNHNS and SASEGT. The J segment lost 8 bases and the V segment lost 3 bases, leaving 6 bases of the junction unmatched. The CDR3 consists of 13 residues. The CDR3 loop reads CASSEGQLRGYTF. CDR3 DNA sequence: TGTGCCAGCAGTGAGGGACAGCTTCGGGGCTACACCTTC.

The DNA of the CDR3 is TGTGCCAGCAGACCGGAAGCGGGAGTAGCAGGTTTCCAGTACTTC. Residues: CASRPEAGVAGFQYF. This chain links TRBV5-5 with TRBJ2-5; 8 bases are shared with TRBD2. The CDR3 length is 15 residues. Unmatched junction bases numbered 16, after V lost 5 bases and J lost 10 bases. The germline CDR1 and CDR2 sequences are SGHKS and YYEKEE (reference sequence).

The CDR3 DNA reads as TGTGCCAGCAGCCAAGGATGGGTCGGGGAAGGAATAACTAATCAGCCCCAGCATTTT. The encoded protein is CASSQGWVGEGITNQPQHF. V is TRBV3-1 (or the pseudogene TRBV3-2) and J is TRBJ1-5, with D unclear. This CDR3 region has 19 residues. Per the germline V gene, CDR1 is LGHDT and CDR2 is YNNKEL (reference sequence). Trimming took 1 base from V and 4 from J, leaving 23 bases between them.

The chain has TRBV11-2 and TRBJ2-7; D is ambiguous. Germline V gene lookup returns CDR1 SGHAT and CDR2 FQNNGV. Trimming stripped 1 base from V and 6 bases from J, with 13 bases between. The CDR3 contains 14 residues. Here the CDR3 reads CASSLVLMATEQYF. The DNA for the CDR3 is TGTGCCAGCAGCTTAGTTCTTATGGCCACCGAGCAGTACTTC.

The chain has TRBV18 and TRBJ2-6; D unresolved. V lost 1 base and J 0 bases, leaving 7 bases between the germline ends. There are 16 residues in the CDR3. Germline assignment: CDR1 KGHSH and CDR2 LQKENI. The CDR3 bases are TGTGCCAGCTCACCACTCTCGGTCTCTGGGGCCAACGTCCTGACTTTC. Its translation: CASSPLSVSGANVLTF.

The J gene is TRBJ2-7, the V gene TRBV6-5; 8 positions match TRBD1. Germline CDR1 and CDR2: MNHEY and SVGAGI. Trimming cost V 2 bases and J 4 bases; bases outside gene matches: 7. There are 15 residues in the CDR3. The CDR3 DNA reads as TGTGCCAGCAGTTACAATGGACAGGGAGAGTACGAGCAGTACTTC. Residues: CASSYNGQGEYEQYF.

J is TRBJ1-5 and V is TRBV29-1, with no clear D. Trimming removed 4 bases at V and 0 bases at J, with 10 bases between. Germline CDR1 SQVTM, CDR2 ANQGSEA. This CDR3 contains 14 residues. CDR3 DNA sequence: TGCAGCGTTGCGTTGGCCGGTAGCAATCAGCCCCAGCATTTT. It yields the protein CSVALAGSNQPQHF.

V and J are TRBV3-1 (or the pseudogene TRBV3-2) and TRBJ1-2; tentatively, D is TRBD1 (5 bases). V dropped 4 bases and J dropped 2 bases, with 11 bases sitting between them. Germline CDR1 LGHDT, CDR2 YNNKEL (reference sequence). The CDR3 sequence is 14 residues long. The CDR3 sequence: CASSPIDRNYGYTF. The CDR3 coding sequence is TGTGCCAGCAGCCCCATAGACAGAAACTATGGCTACACCTTC.

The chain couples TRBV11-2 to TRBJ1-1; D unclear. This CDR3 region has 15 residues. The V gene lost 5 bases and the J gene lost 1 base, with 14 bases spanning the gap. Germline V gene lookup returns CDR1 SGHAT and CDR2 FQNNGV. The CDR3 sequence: CASSQGGVSNTEAFF. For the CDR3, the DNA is TGTGCCAGCAGCCAAGGCGGGGTTTCGAACACTGAAGCTTTCTTT. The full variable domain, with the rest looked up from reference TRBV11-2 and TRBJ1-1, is EAGVAQSPRYKIIEKRQSVAFWCNPISGHATLYWYQQILGQGPKLLIQFQNNGVVDDSQLPKDRFSAERLKGVDSTLKIQPAKLEDSAVYLCASSQGGVSNTEAFFGQGTRLTVV.

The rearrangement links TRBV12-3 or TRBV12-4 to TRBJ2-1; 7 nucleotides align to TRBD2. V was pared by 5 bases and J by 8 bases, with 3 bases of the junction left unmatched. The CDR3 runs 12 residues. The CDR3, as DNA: TGTGCCAGCAGTCGACTAGCATATGAGCAGTTCTTC. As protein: CASSRLAYEQFF.

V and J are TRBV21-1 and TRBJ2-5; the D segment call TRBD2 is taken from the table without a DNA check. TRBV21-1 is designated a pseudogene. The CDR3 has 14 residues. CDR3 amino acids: CASSPRRSKETQYF. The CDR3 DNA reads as TGTGCCAGCAGCCCCCGTAGAAGTAAAGAGACCCAGTACTTC.

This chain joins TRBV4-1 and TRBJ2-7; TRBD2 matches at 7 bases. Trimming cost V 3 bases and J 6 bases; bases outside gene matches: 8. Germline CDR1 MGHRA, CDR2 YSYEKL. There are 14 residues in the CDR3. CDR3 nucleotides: TGCGCCAGCAGCCAGTCGGGAGGCCTGTCCGAGCAGTACTTC. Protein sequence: CASSQSGGLSEQYF.

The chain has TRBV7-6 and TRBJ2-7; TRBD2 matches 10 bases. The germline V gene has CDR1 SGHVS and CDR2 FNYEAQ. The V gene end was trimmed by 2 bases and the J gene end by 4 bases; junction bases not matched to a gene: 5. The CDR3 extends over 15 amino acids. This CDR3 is CASSLRAGGLYEQYF. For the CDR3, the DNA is TGTGCCAGCAGCTTACGAGCGGGGGGGCTTTACGAGCAGTACTTC.

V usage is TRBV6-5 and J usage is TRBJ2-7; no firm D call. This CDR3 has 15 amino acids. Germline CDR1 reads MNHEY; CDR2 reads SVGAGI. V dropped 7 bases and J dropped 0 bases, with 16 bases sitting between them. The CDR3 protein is CASIKSQDASYEQYF. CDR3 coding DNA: TGTGCCAGCATAAAGAGCCAGGACGCCTCCTACGAGCAGTACTTC.

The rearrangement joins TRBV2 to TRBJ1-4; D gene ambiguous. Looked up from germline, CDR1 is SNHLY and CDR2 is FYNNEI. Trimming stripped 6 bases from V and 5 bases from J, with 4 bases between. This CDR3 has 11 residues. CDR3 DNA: TGTGCCAGCAGCCAAAATGAAAAACTGTTTTTT. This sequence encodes CASSQNEKLFF.

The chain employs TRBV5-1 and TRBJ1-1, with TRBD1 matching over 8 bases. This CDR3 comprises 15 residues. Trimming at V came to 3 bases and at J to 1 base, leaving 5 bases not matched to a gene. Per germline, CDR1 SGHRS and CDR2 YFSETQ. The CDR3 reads CASSSGQGGNTEAFF. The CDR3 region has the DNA TGCGCCAGCAGCTCCGGACAGGGTGGGAACACTGAAGCTTTCTTT.

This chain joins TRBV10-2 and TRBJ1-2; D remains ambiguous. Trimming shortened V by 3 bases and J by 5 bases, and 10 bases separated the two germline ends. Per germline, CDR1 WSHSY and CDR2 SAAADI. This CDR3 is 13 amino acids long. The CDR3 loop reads CASSEDKRYGYTF. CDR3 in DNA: TGCGCCAGCAGTGAAGACAAGAGATATGGCTACACCTTC.

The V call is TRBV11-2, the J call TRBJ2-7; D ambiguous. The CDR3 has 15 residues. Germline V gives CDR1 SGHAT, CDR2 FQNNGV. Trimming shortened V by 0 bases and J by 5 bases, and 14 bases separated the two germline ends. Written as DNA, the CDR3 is TGTGCCAGCAGCTTAGATCTTAATTTAGGGCACGAGCAGTACTTC. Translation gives CASSLDLNLGHEQYF.